These T cell receptor beta chains were read from a single sample in a study of T cells after yellow fever vaccination. TCRdb fed the 5' RACE reads into MiXCR, producing one record per CDR3 protein. The sample lists about 500,000 distinct CDR3 sequences, roughly 17% occurring once. The specimen was PBMCs, collected 4 to 5 days after the first yellow fever vaccination. The receptors shown here come from a man aged 18 to 30 who received the YFV17D yellow fever vaccine. Both conserved end residues are part of each CDR3. The order of the fields is J gene, V gene, clone size, D gene, CDR3 length, CDR3 DNA, CDR3 protein. D genes are given only for firm matches. Part of the rows lack a size; the others show once, few, many or a class for expanded clones.

J: TRBJ1-4
V: TRBV15
size: .
D: .
length: 16
DNA: TGTGCCACCAGCAGGGAGTACAGTGCAACTAATGAAAAACTGTTTTTT
CDR3: CATSREYSATNEKLFF

J: TRBJ2-1
V: TRBV18
size: .
D: TRBD2
length: 16
DNA: TGTGCCAGCTCTGAGAGACTAGCGGCGGGCTACAATGAGCAGTTCTTC
CDR3: CASSERLAAGYNEQFF

J: TRBJ2-3
V: TRBV12-3/TRBV12-4
size: .
D: .
length: 15
DNA: TGTGCCAGCAGTTTCGGACAGACTAGCACAGATACGCAGTATTTT
CDR3: CASSFGQTSTDTQYF

J: TRBJ2-1
V: TRBV5-4
size: .
D: .
length: 14
DNA: TGTGCCAGCTTCACTCCGAGCTCCTACAATGAGCAGTTCTTC
CDR3: CASFTPSSYNEQFF

J: TRBJ2-6
V: TRBV11-1
size: few
D: .
length: 18
DNA: TGTGCCAGCAGCTTAGGTATTGGCGGCAGCTCTGGGGCCAACGTCCTGACTTTC
CDR3: CASSLGIGGSSGANVLTF

J: TRBJ2-1
V: TRBV24-1
size: few
D: .
length: 12
DNA: TGTGCCACCCAAAATGGCCCCAATGAGCAGTTCTTC
CDR3: CATQNGPNEQFF

J: TRBJ1-1
V: TRBV9
size: .
D: .
length: 14
DNA: TGTGCCAGCAGCGTAGGCCCTGTGAACACTGAAGCTTTCTTT
CDR3: CASSVGPVNTEAFF

J: TRBJ2-3
V: TRBV6-2/TRBV6-3
size: .
D: TRBD2
length: 16
DNA: TGTGCCAGCAGTCCGTCGACTAGCGGGGGAGCAGATACGCAGTATTTT
CDR3: CASSPSTSGGADTQYF

J: TRBJ2-1
V: TRBV5-1
size: .
D: .
length: 17
DNA: TGCGCCAGCACCCCCTCGGCAGCAGGAAGCTCCTACAATGAGCAGTTCTTC
CDR3: CASTPSAAGSSYNEQFF

J: TRBJ2-4
V: TRBV6-5
size: .
D: TRBD1
length: 15
DNA: TGTGCCAGCAGTTACTCGCGACAGGGGAAAAACATTCAGTACTTC
CDR3: CASSYSRQGKNIQYF

J: TRBJ2-3
V: TRBV11-3
size: .
D: TRBD1
length: 13
DNA: TGTGCCAGCAGCTTCCGACAGGGTTATACGCAGTATTTT
CDR3: CASSFRQGYTQYF

J: TRBJ2-3
V: TRBV7-2
size: few
D: .
length: 16
DNA: TGTGCCAGCAGCTTAGTGGGGACATTAGGAGCAGATACGCAGTATTTT
CDR3: CASSLVGTLGADTQYF

J: TRBJ1-1
V: TRBV2
size: few
D: TRBD1
length: 13
DNA: TGTGCCAGCAAGGGGACAGTCTACACTGAAGCTTTCTTT
CDR3: CASKGTVYTEAFF

J: TRBJ2-3
V: TRBV28
size: few
D: .
length: 16
DNA: TGTGCCAGCAGTTTACCCGGGGGGCCTAGCACAGATACGCAGTATTTT
CDR3: CASSLPGGPSTDTQYF

J: TRBJ2-5
V: TRBV2
size: .
D: TRBD2
length: 15
DNA: TGTGCCAGCAGTGGCCGGGGGGGCCCGCTCGAGACCCAGTACTTC
CDR3: CASSGRGGPLETQYF

J: TRBJ1-3
V: TRBV6-1
size: few
D: .
length: 14
DNA: TGTGCCAGCAGCGGAGGAACCTCTGGAAACACCATATATTTT
CDR3: CASSGGTSGNTIYF

J: TRBJ2-1
V: TRBV11-2
size: few
D: TRBD1
length: 16
DNA: TGTGCCAGCAGCTTCTTCGGACAGGGGGCTTACAATGAGCAGTTCTTC
CDR3: CASSFFGQGAYNEQFF

J: TRBJ2-1
V: TRBV29-1
size: few
D: TRBD2
length: 14
DNA: TGCAGCGGTCTGGGCGGGGGATCATACAATGAGCAGTTCTTC
CDR3: CSGLGGGSYNEQFF

J: TRBJ2-5
V: TRBV28
size: many
D: .
length: 14
DNA: TGTGCCAGCAGTTTATATCCTTCCGGAAGGCCCCAGTACTTC
CDR3: CASSLYPSGRPQYF

J: TRBJ2-5
V: TRBV11-1
size: .
D: .
length: 18
DNA: TGTGCCAGCAGCTTTTTGACAGGAAAGGAGATCCTCCAAGAGACCCAGTACTTC
CDR3: CASSFLTGKEILQETQYF

J: TRBJ1-5
V: TRBV19
size: .
D: .
length: 14
DNA: TGTGCCAGTAGTATGAACCGGGACAATCAGCCCCAGCATTTT
CDR3: CASSMNRDNQPQHF

J: TRBJ1-2
V: TRBV6-1
size: .
D: TRBD1
length: 15
DNA: TGTGCCAGCAGACAAGACAGGGGTTGGAACTATGGCTACACCTTC
CDR3: CASRQDRGWNYGYTF

J: TRBJ1-1
V: TRBV6-1
size: .
D: .
length: 14
DNA: TGTGCCAGCAACCTCGGCGGTTCGAACACTGAAGCTTTCTTT
CDR3: CASNLGGSNTEAFF

J: TRBJ1-2
V: TRBV4-3
size: many
D: .
length: 16
DNA: TGCGCCAGCAGCCAAGATCTCCAGGCCCGATCGAGCGGCTACACCTTC
CDR3: CASSQDLQARSSGYTF

J: TRBJ1-6
V: TRBV2
size: .
D: .
length: 14
DNA: TGTGCCAGCAGTGGTTTGGGCCTGGGTTCACCCCTCCACTTT
CDR3: CASSGLGLGSPLHF

J: TRBJ1-4
V: TRBV12-3/TRBV12-4
size: .
D: TRBD1
length: 15
DNA: TGTGCCAGCAGCTCCCTGGGACAGGGGAATGAGAAACTGTTTTTT
CDR3: CASSSLGQGNEKLFF

J: TRBJ1-6
V: TRBV7-6
size: .
D: .
length: 17
DNA: TGTGCCAGCAGCCCGACACCCCGGGACTCCTATAATTCACCCCTCCACTTT
CDR3: CASSPTPRDSYNSPLHF

J: TRBJ1-3
V: TRBV28
size: few
D: .
length: 15
DNA: TGTGCCAGCAGTCCCCGAAACACAGCTGGAAACACCATATATTTT
CDR3: CASSPRNTAGNTIYF

J: TRBJ2-5
V: TRBV10-3
size: .
D: .
length: 13
DNA: TGTGCCATCAGTGAGTCAGCTCCAGAGACCCAGTACTTC
CDR3: CAISESAPETQYF

J: TRBJ2-7
V: TRBV6-5
size: few
D: TRBD2
length: 18
DNA: TGTGCCAGCAGTTACGGGGGGCCCGGGACTAGCGGGGTGTACGAGCAGTACTTC
CDR3: CASSYGGPGTSGVYEQYF

J: TRBJ1-2
V: TRBV7-2
size: few
D: .
length: 16
DNA: TGTGCCAGCACCCCCGTCCGGGCAGGGCGACTTAGTGGCTACACCTTC
CDR3: CASTPVRAGRLSGYTF

J: TRBJ1-1
V: TRBV20-1
size: many
D: TRBD1
length: 12
DNA: TGCAGTGCTTATCGACAGGGACTGAAAGCTTTCTTT
CDR3: CSAYRQGLKAFF

J: TRBJ2-3
V: TRBV4-3
size: few
D: .
length: 17
DNA: TGCGCCAGCAGCCAAGATAGGGGGGGAACCTTTACAGATACGCAGTATTTT
CDR3: CASSQDRGGTFTDTQYF

J: TRBJ2-5
V: TRBV7-8
size: many
D: .
length: 13
DNA: TGTGCCAGCTGTATTCGCGAAGGGGGGACCCAGTACTTC
CDR3: CASCIREGGTQYF

J: TRBJ2-1
V: TRBV4-1
size: few
D: .
length: 11
DNA: TGCGCCAGCAGCCAAGAATATGAGCAGTTCTTC
CDR3: CASSQEYEQFF

J: TRBJ2-5
V: TRBV6-2/TRBV6-3
size: few
D: TRBD2
length: 12
DNA: TGTGCCAGCAGTTGGCGGGGGGAGACCCAGTACTTC
CDR3: CASSWRGETQYF

J: TRBJ2-6
V: TRBV7-6
size: .
D: TRBD2
length: 19
DNA: TGTGCCAGCAGCCTGACCGTGACTAGCGGTTTCTCTGGGGCCAACGTCCTGACTTTC
CDR3: CASSLTVTSGFSGANVLTF

J: TRBJ1-2
V: TRBV6-1
size: .
D: .
length: 14
DNA: TGTGCCAGCAGTAGTTTTGGACCGCCCTATGGCTACACCTTC
CDR3: CASSSFGPPYGYTF